The 30 T cell receptor beta chains reported below all come from one sample, sequenced in a study of blood T cell repertoires in COVID-19. Sequencing was performed with immunoSEQ multiplex PCR; in TCRdb, only in-frame clones are kept and a portion is missing. The sample lists under 300,000 clones; about 87% were seen once. The sequenced sample consisted of PBMCs or T cells enriched from blood (not recorded which). Every receptor here comes from a woman in her forties or fifties who had recovered from COVID-19.

The CDR3 coding sequence is TGCGCCAGCCGAGAGGACAGAAGATCAGATACGCAGTATTTT. Translated: CASREDRRSDTQYF. The chain employs TRBV5-1 and TRBJ2-3, with TRBD1 as a possible D gene (6 bases). CDR1 is SGHRS, CDR2 YFSETQ, per germline. The CDR3 spans 14 residues. With 7 bases removed from V and 4 bases from J, the gap between germline ends came to 16 bases.

V is TRBV18 and J is TRBJ2-3; 7 bases line up with TRBD1. From germline, CDR1 is KGHSH and CDR2 LQKENI. CDR3 size: 16 residues. V gave up 1 base and J gave up 0 bases; unmatched junction bases: 4. CDR3 protein: CASSPLTGTSTDTQYF. For the CDR3, the DNA is TGTGCCAGCTCACCACTGACAGGGACAAGCACAGATACGCAGTATTTT.

This chain links TRBV18 with TRBJ2-5, with a possible D match to TRBD2 (6 bases). CDR3 length: 14 residues. The V and J ends lost 2 bases and 5 bases respectively, with 12 bases between them. Germline lookup yields CDR1 KGHSH and CDR2 LQKENI. The CDR3: CASSPVGSGETQYF. CDR3 bases: TGTGCCAGCTCACCAGTCGGGAGTGGCGAGACCCAGTACTTC.

The V call is TRBV4-3, the J call TRBJ1-2; D gene unclear. CDR3 length: 15 amino acids. V lost 1 base and J lost 4, with 13 bases in between. From germline, CDR1 is LGHNA and CDR2 YSLEER. Here the CDR3 reads CASSQGLDTSYGYTF. As DNA, the CDR3 is TGCGCCAGCAGCCAAGGTTTAGACACCTCCTATGGCTACACCTTC.

This rearrangement joins TRBV28 to TRBJ1-1; D is perhaps TRBD1 (5 bases). CDR1 is MDHEN, CDR2 SYDVKM, per germline. This CDR3 is 15 amino acids long. V dropped 3 bases and J dropped 0 bases, with 11 bases sitting between them. This chain's CDR3 is CASSFQGRLNTEAFF. The CDR3 DNA reads as TGTGCCAGCAGTTTTCAGGGTCGGTTGAACACTGAAGCTTTCTTT.

The chain recombines TRBV7-9 with TRBJ2-1; the match to TRBD2 covers 14 bases. This CDR3 spans 13 amino acids. The junction had 4 bases not matched to a gene; V was cut back by 8 bases and J by 10 bases. Germline CDR1 and CDR2: SEHNR and FQNEAQ (reference sequence). CDR3 in DNA: TGTGCCAGCGGGGGACTAGCGGGAGTCGAGCAGTTCTTC. Its protein is CASGGLAGVEQFF.

The rearrangement uses TRBV28 and TRBJ1-1; TRBD1 might be the D (6 bases). Germline V gene sequence: CDR1 MDHEN, CDR2 SYDVKM. Trimming took 5 bases from V and 1 from J, leaving 20 bases between them. The CDR3 loop spans 17 amino acids. The CDR3 DNA follows: TGTGCCAGCAGTGGGGGAGACAGGTTCCCGAAGAACACTGAAGCTTTCTTT. This encodes CASSGGDRFPKNTEAFF.

The sample holds many counts of this clone. The chain links TRBV7-3 to TRBJ1-1; D is ambiguous. V was pared by 2 bases and J by 4 bases, with 11 bases between. Germline-derived CDR1 and CDR2 are SGHTA and FQGTGA. This CDR3 region has 14 residues. In DNA form, the CDR3 reads TGTGCCAGCAGCTTAGGGCGGGAGGGCACTGAAGCTTTCTTT. Its translation: CASSLGREGTEAFF.

The chain uses TRBV5-1 and TRBJ2-5; 7 bases fit TRBD2. The CDR3 totals 15 residues. Germline assignment: CDR1 SGHRS and CDR2 YFSETQ. V lost 3 bases to trimming and J lost 5 bases; unmatched junction nucleotides: 10. CDR3 nucleotide sequence: TGCGCCAGCAGCTGGGGGATGGGCGGGAGTGAGACCCAGTACTTC. Residues: CASSWGMGGSETQYF.

As to this clone: The same CDR3 also results from other DNA sequences found in this sample. The chain links TRBV30 to TRBJ1-4, with D perhaps matching TRBD1 (5 bases). CDR3 length: 13 amino acids. Germline V CDR1 and CDR2: GTSNPN, SVGIG (reference sequence). V shed 2 bases and J shed 8 bases, with 12 bases lying between them. The CDR3: CAWSRGHGEKLFF. The CDR3 nucleotides read TGTGCCTGGAGTCGCGGACACGGGGAAAAACTGTTTTTT.

The chain combines TRBV7-2 with TRBJ1-6; possibly TRBD1 for D (6 bases). CDR1 is SGHTA, CDR2 FQGNSA, per germline. This CDR3 region has 17 residues. Trimming pared 5 bases from V and 1 base from J, leaving 15 bases between. For the CDR3, the DNA is TGTGCCAGCAGCCGGTACACAGGGCTTTCCTATAATTCACCCCTCCACTTT. Protein: CASSRYTGLSYNSPLHF. Filled out from reference TRBV7-2 and TRBJ1-6, the complete variable domain reads GAGVSQSPSNKVTEKGKDVELRCDPISGHTALYWYRQSLGQGLEFLIYFQGNSAPDKSGLPSDRFSAERTGGSVSTLTIQRTQQEDSAVYLCASSRYTGLSYNSPLHFGNGTRLTVT.

The genes are TRBV27 and TRBJ2-2; the match to TRBD1 covers 9 bases. The junction had 7 bases not matched to a gene; V was cut back by 6 bases and J by 2 bases. CDR3 size: 16 residues. Germline values: CDR1 MNHEY, CDR2 SMNVEV (reference sequence). CDR3 coding DNA: TGTGCCAGCAGCCTAAGGACAGGGGAAAACACCGGGGAGCTGTTTTTT. Its translation is CASSLRTGENTGELFF.

This clone was found once. The V gene is TRBV30, the J gene TRBJ2-2; TRBD2 aligns across 9 bases. The J segment lost 5 bases and the V segment lost 1 base, leaving 8 bases of the junction unmatched. Germline loops: CDR1 GTSNPN, CDR2 SVGIG (reference sequence). This CDR3 is built from 16 residues. CDR3 in DNA: TGTGCCTGGAGTGGCCTAGCGGGGTCGATGACCGGGGAGCTGTTTTTT. As protein: CAWSGLAGSMTGELFF.

This clone was detected only a few times. The chain employs TRBV7-2 and TRBJ2-2; a weak D match, TRBD1 (5 bases). The CDR3 is 16 amino acids. From germline, CDR1 is SGHTA and CDR2 FQGNSA. The V end was cut by 4 bases, the J end by 2 bases, with 14 bases between. CDR3 nucleotides: TGTGCCAGCAGCTCGCAAGGTGGGGCCAACACCGGGGAGCTGTTTTTT. Its protein product is CASSSQGGANTGELFF.

The chain uses TRBV19 and TRBJ1-2, with 9 bases that match TRBD1. The CDR3 length is 16 residues. Germline CDR1 and CDR2: LNHDA and SQIVND (reference sequence). V was clipped by 6 bases and J by 3 bases; unmatched bases: 11. The CDR3 protein is CASRTSGTGRHYGYTF. For the CDR3, the DNA is TGTGCCAGTAGAACTTCCGGGACAGGGAGACACTATGGCTACACCTTC.

This clone was observed a single time. The junction departs from germline at one end; a sequencing error may be responsible. The rearrangement uses TRBV28 and TRBJ2-1, with TRBD2 matching over 8 bases. Germline lookup yields CDR1 MDHEN and CDR2 SYDVKM. CDR3 length: 17 amino acids. The CDR3, as DNA: TGTGCGAGCATCGGTAGCGGGACTCACAGCTCCTACAATGAGCAGTTCTTC. This translates into CASIGSGTHSSYNEQFF.

This chain joins TRBV7-6 and TRBJ2-1; 12 bases align to TRBD2. The germline V gene encodes CDR1 SGHVS and CDR2 FNYEAQ. V lost 3 bases to trimming and J lost 9 bases; unmatched junction nucleotides: 6. The CDR3 contains 15 residues. CDR3 sequence reads: CASSLGLAGGGEQFF. The CDR3 nucleotides read TGTGCCAGCAGCTTGGGCCTAGCGGGAGGGGGTGAGCAGTTCTTC.

The CDR3 is CASTPGASGKYEQYF. The CDR3 nucleotides read TGTGCCAGCACCCCGGGGGCTAGCGGAAAATACGAGCAGTACTTC. The rearrangement uses TRBV28 and TRBJ2-7, with D possibly matching TRBD2 (7 bases). CDR1 and CDR2 from the germline V gene are MDHEN and SYDVKM. CDR3 length: 15 residues. The ends were cut back, 7 bases at V and 4 bases at J, with 20 bases in the middle.

The chain uses TRBV5-1 and TRBJ1-2; D uncertain. The CDR3 spans 14 residues. The V gene lost 0 bases and the J gene lost 7 bases, with 13 bases spanning the gap. Looked up from germline, CDR1 is SGHRS and CDR2 is YFSETQ. The CDR3 protein is CASSLESPLSGYTF. Here the CDR3 DNA reads TGCGCCAGCAGCTTGGAAAGCCCTTTATCTGGCTACACCTTC.

The chain has TRBV6-1 and TRBJ1-2, with D tentatively TRBD1 (6 bases). This CDR3 is 13 amino acids long. Trimming removed 2 bases at V and 7 bases at J, with 11 bases between. CDR1 and CDR2 (germline): MNHNS, SASEGT. CDR3 DNA: TGTGCCAGCAGTGAAACAGGGCAGTCTGGCTACACCTTC. It translates to CASSETGQSGYTF.

The chain joins TRBV6-5 to TRBJ2-1, with D tentatively TRBD1 (5 bases). Trimming took 2 bases from V and 5 from J, leaving 7 bases between them. The CDR3 contains 13 residues. Germline V CDR1 and CDR2: MNHEY, SVGAGI. CDR3 coding DNA: TGTGCCAGCAGTTACAGGGGCGACAATGAGCAGTTCTTC. Translation gives CASSYRGDNEQFF.

The V call is TRBV28, the J call TRBJ1-2; 11 bases are shared with TRBD1. CDR3 length equals 16 residues. Germline assignment: CDR1 MDHEN and CDR2 SYDVKM. Losses at the gene ends were 6 bases for V and 7 bases for J; bases not matched to a gene: 13. This CDR3 is CASRSYSGQGAGGYTF. The CDR3 coding sequence is TGTGCCAGCAGATCTTACTCCGGACAGGGGGCGGGTGGCTACACCTTC.

The chain joins TRBV27 to TRBJ2-7, with D perhaps matching TRBD2 (6 bases). The CDR3 totals 15 residues. Looked up from germline, CDR1 is MNHEY and CDR2 is SMNVEV (reference sequence). Trimming stripped 8 bases from V and 0 bases from J, with 17 bases between. The CDR3 sequence: CASALARYDSYEQYF. CDR3 DNA sequence: TGTGCCAGCGCGCTAGCGCGTTATGACTCCTACGAGCAGTACTTC.

This chain uses TRBV28 with TRBJ2-7; TRBD2 aligns across 14 bases. This CDR3 comprises 16 residues. The V segment lost 3 bases and the J segment 8 bases; nucleotides outside the gene matches: 9. Germline lookup yields CDR1 MDHEN and CDR2 SYDVKM. DNA of the CDR3: TGTGCCAGCAGTTTCCGACTAGCGGGAGGGCCTTCCAAGCAGTACTTC. Residues: CASSFRLAGGPSKQYF.

The chain uses TRBV25-1 and TRBJ1-1; no definite D call. With 0 bases removed from V and 0 bases from J, the gap between germline ends came to 8 bases. The CDR3 length is 15 residues. Germline loops: CDR1 MGHDK, CDR2 SYGVNS. In DNA, the CDR3 is TGTGCCAGCAGTGAATACTCTACGGTGAACACTGAAGCTTTCTTT. Translated: CASSEYSTVNTEAFF.

V and J are TRBV7-9 and TRBJ1-2; D unclear. The CDR3 loop spans 13 amino acids. The V and J ends lost 5 bases and 4 bases respectively, with 11 bases between them. CDR1 and CDR2 from the germline V gene are SEHNR and FQNEAQ (reference sequence). The CDR3 nucleotides are TGTGCCAGCAGCCCAGGAAACACCTATGGCTACACCTTC. Its translation is CASSPGNTYGYTF.

This sequence joins TRBV24-1 and TRBJ2-1; TRBD2 matches 8 bases. Trimming took 4 bases from V and 10 from J; bases not matched to a gene: 5. CDR3 length equals 13 residues. Germline V gives CDR1 KGHDR, CDR2 SFDVKD. CDR3 loop: CATSDPWTSEQFF. The CDR3 DNA reads as TGTGCCACCAGTGACCCCTGGACTAGCGAGCAGTTCTTC.

V is TRBV6-5 and J is TRBJ2-1; TRBD1 is a possible D gene (5 bases). V shed 2 bases and J shed 6 bases, with 14 bases lying between them. This CDR3 spans 15 amino acids. Germline V gives CDR1 MNHEY, CDR2 SVGAGI. The CDR3 coding sequence is TGTGCCAGCAGTTACCAGGGTACAATCCCCAATGAGCAGTTCTTC. Translation gives CASSYQGTIPNEQFF.

This chain uses TRBV18 with TRBJ1-2; 11 bases map to TRBD1. There are 17 residues in the CDR3. Germline CDR1 and CDR2: KGHSH and LQKENI. The V segment lost 6 bases and the J segment 6 bases; nucleotides outside the gene matches: 15. This CDR3 reads CASSLPFAPGQGDGYTF. The CDR3 DNA is TGTGCCAGCTCCCTCCCATTTGCACCGGGACAGGGGGATGGCTACACCTTC. Variable domain in full (rest from reference TRBV18 and TRBJ1-2): NAGVMQNPRHLVRRRGQEARLRCSPMKGHSHVYWYRQLPEEGLKFMVYLQKENIIDESGMPKERFSAEFPKEGPSILRIQQVVRGDSAAYFCASSLPFAPGQGDGYTFGSGTRLTVV.

The chain employs TRBV28 and TRBJ1-3, with D perhaps TRBD1 (6 bases). The CDR3 sequence is 16 residues long. Germline V gene sequence: CDR1 MDHEN, CDR2 SYDVKM. V lost 6 bases and J lost 4, with 19 bases in between. This CDR3 is CASSPASGVKGNTIYF. The DNA for the CDR3 is TGTGCCAGCAGCCCCGCTTCAGGGGTGAAAGGAAACACCATATATTTT. The complete variable domain, with remaining parts taken from reference TRBV28 and TRBJ1-3, reads DVKVTQSSRYLVKRTGEKVFLECVQDMDHENMFWYRQDPGLGLRLIYFSYDVKMKEKGDIPEGYSVSREKKERFSLILESASTNQTSMYLCASSPASGVKGNTIYFGEGSWLTVV.